There are a few counts of the clone carrying this T cell receptor (beta chain). Its antigen is unknown. V dropped 2 bases and J dropped 4; count of bases not matched to a gene: 4. Germline V gives CDR1 KGHSH, CDR2 LQKENI. CDR3 length: 14 residues. This sample was taken from a study of T cell repertoires in cytomegalovirus infection. Study in general: Matching HLA type, along with CMV infection, was indicated by public TCR beta signatures. Study outcomes and limitations: Accumulated public TCR beta family frequency recognized individuals carrying CMV together with the relevant HLA. Dominating the ex vivo response were HLA-C-restricted CMV-specific TCR beta clonotypes.

TCRdb re-analysed the reads in MiXCR, keeping a single row per CDR3 protein. The profile shows around 170,000 distinct CDR3 sequences, under 20% of them singletons. The chain joins TRBV18 to TRBJ1-2; TRBD1 agrees at 7 bases. Specimen: CD8+ T cells from PBMCs. The receptor comes from a human donor in good health (CMV status not recorded). Some clones in this sample may be carry-over from other donors' samples. CDR3 DNA sequence: TGTGCCAGCTCACCAACAGGGGATCCCTATGGCTACACCTTC. Its translation: CASSPTGDPYGYTF.